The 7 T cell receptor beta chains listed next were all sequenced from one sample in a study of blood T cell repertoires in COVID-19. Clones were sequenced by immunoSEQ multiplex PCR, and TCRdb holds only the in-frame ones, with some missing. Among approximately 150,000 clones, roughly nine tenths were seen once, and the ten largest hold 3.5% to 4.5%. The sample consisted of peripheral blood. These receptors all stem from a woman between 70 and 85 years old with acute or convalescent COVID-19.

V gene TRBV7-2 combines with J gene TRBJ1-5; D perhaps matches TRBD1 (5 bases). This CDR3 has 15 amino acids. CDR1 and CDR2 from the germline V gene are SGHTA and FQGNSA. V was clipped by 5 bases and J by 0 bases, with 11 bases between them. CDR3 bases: TGTGCCAGCAGCCCGGGGACTTATAGCAATCAGCCCCAGCATTTT. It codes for CASSPGTYSNQPQHF.

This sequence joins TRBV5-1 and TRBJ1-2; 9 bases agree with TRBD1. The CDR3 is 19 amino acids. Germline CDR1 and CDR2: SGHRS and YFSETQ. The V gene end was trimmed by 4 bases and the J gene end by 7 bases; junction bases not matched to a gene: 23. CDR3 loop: CASSRDPHVGRTGGGGYTF. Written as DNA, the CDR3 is TGCGCCAGCAGCCGAGATCCACACGTTGGCCGAACAGGGGGCGGTGGCTACACCTTC.

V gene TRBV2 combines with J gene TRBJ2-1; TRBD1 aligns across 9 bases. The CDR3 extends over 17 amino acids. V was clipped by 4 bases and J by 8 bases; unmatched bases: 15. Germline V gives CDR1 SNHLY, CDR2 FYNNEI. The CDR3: CASSGLRRDRAGHEQFF. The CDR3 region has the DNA TGTGCCAGCAGTGGTCTAAGAAGGGACAGGGCGGGCCATGAGCAGTTCTTC.

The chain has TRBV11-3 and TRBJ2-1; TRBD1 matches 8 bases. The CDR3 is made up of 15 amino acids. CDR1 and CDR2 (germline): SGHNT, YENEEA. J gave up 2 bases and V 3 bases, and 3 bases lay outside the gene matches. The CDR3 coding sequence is TGTGCCAGCAGCTTTTTGGACAGGGCCTACAATGAGCAGTTCTTC. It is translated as CASSFLDRAYNEQFF.

The DNA of the CDR3 is TGCGCCAGCAGCAGGACAAGAGGAAACACCATATATTTT. Translation: CASSRTRGNTIYF. The chain uses TRBV10-1 and TRBJ1-3, with D perhaps matching TRBD1 (5 bases). The CDR3 loop spans 13 amino acids. Germline CDR1 and CDR2: WNHNN and SYGVQD (reference sequence). V gave up 6 bases and J gave up 4 bases, with 10 bases separating them.

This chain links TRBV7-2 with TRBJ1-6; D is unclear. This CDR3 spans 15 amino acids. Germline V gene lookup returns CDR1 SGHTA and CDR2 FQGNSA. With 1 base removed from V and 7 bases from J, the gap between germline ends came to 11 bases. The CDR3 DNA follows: TGTGCCAGCAGCTTAGTTGCCTATACGAATTCACCCCTCCACTTT. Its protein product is CASSLVAYTNSPLHF. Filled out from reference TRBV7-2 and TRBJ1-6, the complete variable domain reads GAGVSQSPSNKVTEKGKDVELRCDPISGHTALYWYRQSLGQGLEFLIYFQGNSAPDKSGLPSDRFSAERTGGSVSTLTIQRTQQEDSAVYLCASSLVAYTNSPLHFGNGTRLTVT.

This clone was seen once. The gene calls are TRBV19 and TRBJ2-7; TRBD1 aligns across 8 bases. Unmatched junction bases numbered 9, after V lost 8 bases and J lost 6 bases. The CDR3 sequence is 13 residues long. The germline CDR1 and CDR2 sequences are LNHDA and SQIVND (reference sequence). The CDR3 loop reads CASGTGGKGEQYF. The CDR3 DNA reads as TGTGCCAGTGGTACAGGGGGAAAGGGCGAGCAGTACTTC.